This paragraph covers one T cell receptor (beta chain) sequence. The table came from immunoSEQ multiplex PCR; TCRdb's copy has only in-frame clones and leaves some out. The sample consists of 65,000 to 85,000 clones, less than 95% of them appearing once. These data belong to a study of PD-L1 blockade in urothelial cancer. Time point defined: peripheral blood 6 weeks after treatment start. The starting material was PBMCs, obtained around atezolizumab (anti-PD-L1) treatment. The clonotype originates from a woman at least 80 years old with urothelial cancer.

CDR3 in amino acids: CASGADSNQPQHF. DNA of the CDR3: TGTGCCAGCGGGGCGGATAGCAATCAGCCCCAGCATTTT. This chain connects TRBV2 to TRBJ1-5, with D possibly TRBD1 on 5 matching bases. V was clipped by 8 bases and J by 0 bases, with 8 bases between them. The CDR3 consists of 13 residues. Germline-derived CDR1 and CDR2 are SNHLY and FYNNEI.